Below, one TCR beta chain is given with its context. Its target is unknown. V shed 0 bases and J shed 2 bases, with 10 bases lying between them. Germline V gene sequence: CDR1 SGHTA, CDR2 FQGNSA. The CDR3 has 16 amino acids. These data belong to a study of T cells in Graves' hyperthyroidism and ophthalmopathy. General study points: The model's output predicted ophthalmopathy at a median of 6.5 months prior to onset.

RNA transcripts provided the source from which TCR beta CDR3 regions were amplified. The study used the HTBI primer set for a first-round RT-PCR of the TCR CDR3. From the multiplex PCR reads, TCRdb called clonotypes with MiXCR, one entry per CDR3 protein. The data show more than 550,000 distinct CDR3 sequences, just under 45% seen once. The sequenced sample consisted of peripheral blood or thyroid tissue (not recorded which). This receptor was taken from an adult man with Graves' disease, either hyperthyroidism or ophthalmopathy (not recorded which). This chain uses TRBV7-2 with TRBJ1-4, with a possible D match to TRBD1 (5 bases). CDR3 region: CASSLAAAGTNEKLFF. DNA for the CDR3: TGTGCCAGCAGCTTAGCGGCGGCAGGGACTAATGAAAAACTGTTTTTT. The complete variable domain, with remaining parts taken from reference TRBV7-2 and TRBJ1-4, reads GAGVSQSPSNKVTEKGKDVELRCDPISGHTALYWYRQSLGQGLEFLIYFQGNSAPDKSGLPSDRFSAERTGGSVSTLTIQRTQQEDSAVYLCASSLAAAGTNEKLFFGSGTQLSVL.